This T cell receptor (beta chain) was profiled in a study of cytomegalovirus exposure and HLA in healthy donors. Donors counted as nominally healthy when sampled, yet unrecorded immune exposures were likely. The PCR ran on 60 Vbeta and 13 Jbeta primers. Generated by immunoSEQ multiplex PCR, the TCRdb table keeps only in-frame clones and is missing some. The table includes 150,000 to 200,000 clones, around 78% detected once. This clone was recorded a few times. The antigen is unknown. Study outcomes and limitations: In vitro experiments confirmed that a few CMV-associated chains were specific for CMV antigens. Cytomegalovirus-associated status was assigned to approximately 160 TCR beta chains.

From germline, CDR1 is SGHNT and CDR2 YYREEE (reference sequence). V shed 3 bases and J 3 bases; nucleotides not matched to a gene: 7. The CDR3 has 16 amino acids. Material: PBMCs. This receptor was obtained from a man aged 30 to 39 in good health and CMV-seronegative. The genes are TRBV5-4 and TRBJ2-7, with 12 positions matching TRBD1. CDR3 coding DNA: TGTGCCAGCAGCTCGCTCGGGACAGGGGGCGGCTACGAGCAGTACTTC. This sequence encodes CASSSLGTGGGYEQYF. The variable domain in full, completed from reference TRBV5-4 and TRBJ2-7, reads ETGVTQSPTHLIKTRGQQVTLRCSSQSGHNTVSWYQQALGQGPQFIFQYYREEENGRGNFPPRFSGLQFPNYSSELNVNALELDDSALYLCASSSLGTGGGYEQYFGPGTRLTVT.